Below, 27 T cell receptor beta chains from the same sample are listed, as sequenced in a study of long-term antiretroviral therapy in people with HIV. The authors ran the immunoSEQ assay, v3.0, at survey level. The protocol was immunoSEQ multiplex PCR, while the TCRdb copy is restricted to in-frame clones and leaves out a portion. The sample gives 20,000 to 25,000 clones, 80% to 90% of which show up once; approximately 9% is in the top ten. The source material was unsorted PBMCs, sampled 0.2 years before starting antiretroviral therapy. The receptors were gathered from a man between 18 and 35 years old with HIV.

The CDR3 nucleotides are TGTGCCAGCAGCCGGACTAGCGGGAGAGAGACCCAGTACTTC. This translates into CASSRTSGRETQYF. The chain links TRBV11-2 to TRBJ2-5; 13 positions match TRBD2. The CDR3 has 14 amino acids. J gave up 4 bases and V 5 bases, and 1 base lay outside the gene matches. Germline CDR1 and CDR2: SGHAT and FQNNGV.

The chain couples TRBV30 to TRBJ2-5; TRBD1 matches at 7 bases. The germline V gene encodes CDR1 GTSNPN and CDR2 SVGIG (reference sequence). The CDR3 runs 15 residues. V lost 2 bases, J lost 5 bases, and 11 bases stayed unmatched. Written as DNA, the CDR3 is TGTGCCTGGAGTACTACCGCGACAGGGATGGAGACCCAGTACTTC. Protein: CAWSTTATGMETQYF.

DNA for the CDR3: TGTGCCAGCAGCCCCGGGGACGGTCGGGCGGCCACTGAAGCTTTCTTT. This encodes CASSPGDGRAATEAFF. This chain uses TRBV7-9 with TRBJ1-1; D is possibly TRBD1 (5 bases). The CDR3 consists of 16 residues. The V gene's germline CDR1 is SEHNR and CDR2 FQNEAQ (reference sequence). V lost 5 bases, J lost 4 bases, and 20 bases lay in between.

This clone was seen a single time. The CDR3 loop reads CASSLDLGVSFYEQYF. As DNA, the CDR3 is TGTGCCAGCAGCCTTGATCTCGGAGTATCCTTCTACGAGCAGTACTTC. V and J are TRBV7-8 and TRBJ2-7; D ambiguous. V lost 5 bases to trimming and J lost 3 bases, with 20 bases between them. Per the germline V gene, CDR1 is SGHVS and CDR2 is FQNEAQ. The CDR3 sequence is 16 residues long.

In nucleotides, the CDR3 is TGTGCCAGCAGCCAATGGAGCGCTACCACAGATACGCAGTATTTT. Protein product: CASSQWSATTDTQYF. The genes are TRBV14 and TRBJ2-3, with no clear D. Deletions cut 2 bases from V and 2 bases from J, with 11 bases between. CDR1 and CDR2 from the germline V gene are SGHDN and FVKESK. The CDR3 runs 15 residues.

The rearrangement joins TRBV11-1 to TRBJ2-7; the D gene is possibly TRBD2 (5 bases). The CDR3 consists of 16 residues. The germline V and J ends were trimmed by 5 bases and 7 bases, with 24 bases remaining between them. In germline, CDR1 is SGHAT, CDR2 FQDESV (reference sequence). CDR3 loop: CASSTRRGWEPGEQYF. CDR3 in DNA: TGTGCCAGCAGCACCCGTAGAGGGTGGGAGCCCGGGGAGCAGTACTTC. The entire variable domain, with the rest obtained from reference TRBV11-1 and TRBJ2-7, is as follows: EAEVAQSPRYKITEKSQAVAFWCDPISGHATLYWYRQILGQGPELLVQFQDESVVDDSQLPKDRFSAERLKGVDSTLKIQPAELGDSAMYLCASSTRRGWEPGEQYFGPGTRLTVT.

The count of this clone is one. The CDR3 bases are TGTGCCAGCAGCGCCCCAACAGGGCACGGGGAGCTGTTTTTT. This translates into CASSAPTGHGELFF. The chain has TRBV5-4 and TRBJ2-2, with D maybe TRBD1 (6 bases). Germline V gene data show CDR1 as SGHNT and CDR2 as YYREEE (reference sequence). This CDR3 has 14 residues. Between the trimmed V and J ends, which lost 4 bases and 7 bases, there was a span of 14 bases.

CDR3 in amino acids: CASKGLFYRDTYSNQPQHF. CDR3 sequence (DNA): TGTGCCAGTAAAGGACTTTTCTACCGGGACACCTATAGCAATCAGCCCCAGCATTTT. The J gene is TRBJ1-5, the V gene TRBV27; maybe TRBD1 (6 bases). V gave up 9 bases and J gave up 0 bases, with 27 bases separating them. Germline values: CDR1 MNHEY, CDR2 SMNVEV (reference sequence). The CDR3 length is 19 residues.

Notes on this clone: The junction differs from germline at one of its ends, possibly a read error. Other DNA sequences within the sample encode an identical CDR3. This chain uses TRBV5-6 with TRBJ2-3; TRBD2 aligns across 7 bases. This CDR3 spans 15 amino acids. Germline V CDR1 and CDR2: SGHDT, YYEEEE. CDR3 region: CASSLAAGVGDTQYF. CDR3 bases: TGTGCCAGCAGTCTTGCGGCGGGAGTAGGGGATACACAGTATTTT.

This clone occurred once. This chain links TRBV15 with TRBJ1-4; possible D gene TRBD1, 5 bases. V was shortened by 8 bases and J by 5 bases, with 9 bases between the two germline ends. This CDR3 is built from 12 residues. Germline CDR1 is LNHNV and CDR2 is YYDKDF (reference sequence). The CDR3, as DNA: TGTGCCACCGGGACTCTGAATGAAAAACTGTTTTTT. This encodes CATGTLNEKLFF.

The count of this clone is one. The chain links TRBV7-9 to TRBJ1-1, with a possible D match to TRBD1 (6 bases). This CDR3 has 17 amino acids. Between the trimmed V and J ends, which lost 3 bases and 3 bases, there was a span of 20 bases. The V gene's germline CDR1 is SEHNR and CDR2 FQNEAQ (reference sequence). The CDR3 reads CASSFGLGGPYDTEAFF. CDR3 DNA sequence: TGTGCCAGCAGCTTTGGCCTGGGGGGGCCGTATGACACTGAAGCTTTCTTT.

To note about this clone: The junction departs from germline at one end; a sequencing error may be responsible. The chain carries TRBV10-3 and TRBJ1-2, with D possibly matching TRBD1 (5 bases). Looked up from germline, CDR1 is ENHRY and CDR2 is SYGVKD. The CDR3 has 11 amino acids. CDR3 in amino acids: CAISELAGHLF. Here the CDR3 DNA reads TGTGCCATCAGTGAGTTAGCAGGACACCTCTTC.

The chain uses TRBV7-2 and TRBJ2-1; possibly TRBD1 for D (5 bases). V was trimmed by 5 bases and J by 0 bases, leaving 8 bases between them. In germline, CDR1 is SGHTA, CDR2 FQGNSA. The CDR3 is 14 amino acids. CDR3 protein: CASSHRSSYNEQFF. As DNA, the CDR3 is TGTGCCAGCAGCCACAGGAGCTCCTACAATGAGCAGTTCTTC. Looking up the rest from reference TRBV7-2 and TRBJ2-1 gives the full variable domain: GAGVSQSPSNKVTEKGKDVELRCDPISGHTALYWYRQSLGQGLEFLIYFQGNSAPDKSGLPSDRFSAERTGGSVSTLTIQRTQQEDSAVYLCASSHRSSYNEQFFGPGTRLTVL.

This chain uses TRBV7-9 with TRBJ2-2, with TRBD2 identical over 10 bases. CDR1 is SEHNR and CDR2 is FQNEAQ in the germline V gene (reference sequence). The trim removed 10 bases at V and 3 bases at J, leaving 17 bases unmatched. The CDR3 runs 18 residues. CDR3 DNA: TGTGCCACCCTCGGGGCTAGCGGGGGTTTTCAGGACACCGGGGAGCTGTTTTTT. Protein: CATLGASGGFQDTGELFF.

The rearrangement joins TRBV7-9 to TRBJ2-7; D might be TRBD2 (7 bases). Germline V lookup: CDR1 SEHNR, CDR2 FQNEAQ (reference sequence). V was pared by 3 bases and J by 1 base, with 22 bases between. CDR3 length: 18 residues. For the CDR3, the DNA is TGTGCCAGCAGCTTTGGGAGGGGGGGGTCACGCCGTTCCTACGAGCAGTACTTC. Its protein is CASSFGRGGSRRSYEQYF. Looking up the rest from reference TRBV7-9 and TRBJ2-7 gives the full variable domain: DTGVSQNPRHKITKRGQNVTFRCDPISEHNRLYWYRQTLGQGPEFLTYFQNEAQLEKSRLLSDRFSAERPKGSFSTLEIQRTEQGDSAMYLCASSFGRGGSRRSYEQYFGPGTRLTVT.

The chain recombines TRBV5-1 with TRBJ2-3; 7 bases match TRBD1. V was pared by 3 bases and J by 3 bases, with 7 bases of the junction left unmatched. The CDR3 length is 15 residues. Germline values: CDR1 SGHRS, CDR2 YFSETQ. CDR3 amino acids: CASSSETGLTDTQYF. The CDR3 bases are TGCGCCAGCAGCTCGGAGACAGGGCTGACAGATACGCAGTATTTT.

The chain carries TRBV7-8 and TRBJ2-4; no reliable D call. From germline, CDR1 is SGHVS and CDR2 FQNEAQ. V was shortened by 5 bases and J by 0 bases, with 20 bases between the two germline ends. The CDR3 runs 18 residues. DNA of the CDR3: TGTGCCAGCAGCCCCCATTCGTGGAGAACGCAAGCCAAAAACATTCAGTACTTC. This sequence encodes CASSPHSWRTQAKNIQYF.

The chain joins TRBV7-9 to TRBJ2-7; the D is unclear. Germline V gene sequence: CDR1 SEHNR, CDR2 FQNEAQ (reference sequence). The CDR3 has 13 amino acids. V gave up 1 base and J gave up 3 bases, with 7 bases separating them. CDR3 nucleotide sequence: TGTGCCAGCAGCTTAGGCCGACTCTACGAGCAGTACTTC. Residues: CASSLGRLYEQYF.

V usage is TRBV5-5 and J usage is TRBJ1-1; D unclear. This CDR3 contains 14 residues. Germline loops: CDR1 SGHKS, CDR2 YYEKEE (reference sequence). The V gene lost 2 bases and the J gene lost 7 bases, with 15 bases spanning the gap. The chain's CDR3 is CASSLDTSHYEAFF. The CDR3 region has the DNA TGTGCCAGCAGCTTAGACACCTCTCATTATGAAGCTTTCTTT.

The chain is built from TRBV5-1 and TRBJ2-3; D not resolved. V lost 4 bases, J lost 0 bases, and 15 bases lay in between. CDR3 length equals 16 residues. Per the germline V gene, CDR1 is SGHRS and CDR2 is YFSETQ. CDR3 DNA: TGCGCCAGCAGCCCCGGGTTACAGAGAAGCACAGATACGCAGTATTTT. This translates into CASSPGLQRSTDTQYF.

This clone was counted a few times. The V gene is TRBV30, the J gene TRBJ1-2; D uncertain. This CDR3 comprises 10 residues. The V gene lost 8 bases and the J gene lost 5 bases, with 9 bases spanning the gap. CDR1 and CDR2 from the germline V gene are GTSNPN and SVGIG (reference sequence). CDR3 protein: CAGYAYGYTF. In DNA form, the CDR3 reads TGTGCCGGATATGCGTATGGCTACACCTTC.

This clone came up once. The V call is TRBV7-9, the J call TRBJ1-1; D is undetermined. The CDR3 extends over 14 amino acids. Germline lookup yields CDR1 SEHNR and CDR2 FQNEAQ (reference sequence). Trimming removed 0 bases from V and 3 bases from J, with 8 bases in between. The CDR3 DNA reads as TGTGCCAGCAGCTTAGCAGGGTTGGACACTGAAGCTTTCTTT. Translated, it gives CASSLAGLDTEAFF.

The DNA for the CDR3 is TGCGCCAGCAGCCCCGGGACTTCTCGCCATTACTCCTACAATGAGCAGTTCTTC. Amino acids: CASSPGTSRHYSYNEQFF. The V gene is TRBV5-1, the J gene TRBJ2-1, with D tentatively TRBD2 (6 bases). CDR3 length: 18 amino acids. The germline gives CDR1 SGHRS, CDR2 YFSETQ. The V and J ends lost 4 bases and 0 bases respectively, with 20 bases between them.

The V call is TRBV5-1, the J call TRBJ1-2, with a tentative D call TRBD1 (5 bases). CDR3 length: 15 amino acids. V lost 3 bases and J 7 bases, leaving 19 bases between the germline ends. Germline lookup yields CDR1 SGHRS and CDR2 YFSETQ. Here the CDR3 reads CASSYLVEGGAGYTF. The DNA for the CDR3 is TGCGCCAGCAGCTACCTCGTGGAAGGAGGGGCTGGCTACACCTTC.

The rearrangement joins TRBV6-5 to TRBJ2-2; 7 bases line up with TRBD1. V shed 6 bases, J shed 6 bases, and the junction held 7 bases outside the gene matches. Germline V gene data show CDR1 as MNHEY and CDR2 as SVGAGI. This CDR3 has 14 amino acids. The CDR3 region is CASRRPGGAGELFF. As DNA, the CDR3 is TGTGCCAGCAGAAGGCCAGGGGGTGCCGGGGAGCTGTTTTTT.

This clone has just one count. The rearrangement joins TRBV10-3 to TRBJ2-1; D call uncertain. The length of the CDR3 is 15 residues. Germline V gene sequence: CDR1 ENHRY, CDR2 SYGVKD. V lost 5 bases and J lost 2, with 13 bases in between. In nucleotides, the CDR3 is TGTGCCATCAGTCTGGGCGGAGAGCCCTACAATGAGCAGTTCTTC. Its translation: CAISLGGEPYNEQFF.

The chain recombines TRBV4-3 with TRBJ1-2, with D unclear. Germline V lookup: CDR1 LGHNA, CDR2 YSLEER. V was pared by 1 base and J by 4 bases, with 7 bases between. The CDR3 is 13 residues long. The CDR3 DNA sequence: TGCGCCAGCAGCCAAGTTTCAGGCTATGGCTACACCTTC. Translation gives CASSQVSGYGYTF.